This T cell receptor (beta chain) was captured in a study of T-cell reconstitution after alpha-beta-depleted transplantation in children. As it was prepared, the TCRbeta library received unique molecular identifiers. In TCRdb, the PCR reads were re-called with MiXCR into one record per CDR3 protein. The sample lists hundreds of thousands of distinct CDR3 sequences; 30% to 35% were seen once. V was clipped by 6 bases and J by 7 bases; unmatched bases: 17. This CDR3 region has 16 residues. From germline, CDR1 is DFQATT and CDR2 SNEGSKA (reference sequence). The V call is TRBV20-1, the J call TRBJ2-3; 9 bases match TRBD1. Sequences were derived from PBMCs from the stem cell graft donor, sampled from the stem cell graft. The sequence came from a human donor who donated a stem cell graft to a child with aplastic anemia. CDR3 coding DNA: TGCAGTGCCATTAGTTCTTCGGGACAGGGTTTAAATACGCAGTATTTT. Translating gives CSAISSSGQGLNTQYF.